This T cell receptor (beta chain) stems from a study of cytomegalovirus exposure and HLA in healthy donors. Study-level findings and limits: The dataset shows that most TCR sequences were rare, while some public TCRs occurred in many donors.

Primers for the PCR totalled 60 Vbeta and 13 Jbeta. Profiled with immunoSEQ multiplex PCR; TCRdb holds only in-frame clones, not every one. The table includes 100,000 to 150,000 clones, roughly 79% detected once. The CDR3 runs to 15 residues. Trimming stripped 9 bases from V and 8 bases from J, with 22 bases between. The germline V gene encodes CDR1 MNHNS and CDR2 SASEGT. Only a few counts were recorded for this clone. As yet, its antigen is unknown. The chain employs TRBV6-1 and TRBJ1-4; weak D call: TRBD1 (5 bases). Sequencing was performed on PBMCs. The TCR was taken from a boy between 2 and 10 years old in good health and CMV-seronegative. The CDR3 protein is CASRGRGGTSEKLFF. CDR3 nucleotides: TGTGCCAGTAGGGGCCGGGGCGGGACCAGCGAAAAACTGTTTTTT.